This T cell receptor (beta chain) was captured in a study of blood T cell repertoires in COVID-19. In the study overall: Some COVID-19 samples were acute and others convalescent; all came from the United States, Italy and Spain. The cDNA or gDNA used as material had been derived from T cells, B-cell-depleted T cells, or PBMCs.

Under the authors' procedure: Reference gene primer amplification yielded estimated nucleated cell counts. Only in-frame clones appear in the TCRdb table, and some are missing; sequencing was by immunoSEQ multiplex PCR. Clone size and V and J calls were adopted from that table, with D and trimming inferred from the DNA. The top ten clones hold 10% of a sample with over 7,000 clones, approximately 81% of them seen once. This CDR3 is built from 15 residues. V was trimmed by 4 bases and J by 9 bases, leaving 22 bases between them. The germline V gene encodes CDR1 SGHNT and CDR2 YYREEE (reference sequence).

Sequences were obtained from peripheral blood. This sequence was found in a human donor in a cohort sampled during active COVID-19. The chain uses TRBV5-4 and TRBJ1-2, with D possibly being TRBD1 (6 bases). This CDR3 is CASSTSTGLRSSYTF. Written as DNA, the CDR3 is TGTGCCAGCAGCACCTCAACAGGGCTTCGTTCGAGCTACACCTTC.